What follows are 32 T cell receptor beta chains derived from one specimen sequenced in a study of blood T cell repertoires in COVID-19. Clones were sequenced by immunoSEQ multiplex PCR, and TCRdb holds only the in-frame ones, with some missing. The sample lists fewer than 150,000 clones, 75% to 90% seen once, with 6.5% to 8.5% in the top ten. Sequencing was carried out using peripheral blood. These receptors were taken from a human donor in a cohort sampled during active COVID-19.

CDR3 nucleotides: TGTGCCAGCAGTTCCTATACAGGGGTTAATCAGCCCCAGCATTTT. Its translation: CASSSYTGVNQPQHF. The genes are TRBV6-5 and TRBJ1-5; TRBD1 agrees at 7 bases. This CDR3 is built from 15 residues. Germline values: CDR1 MNHEY, CDR2 SVGAGI. Trimming at V came to 4 bases and at J to 4 bases, leaving 7 bases not matched to a gene.

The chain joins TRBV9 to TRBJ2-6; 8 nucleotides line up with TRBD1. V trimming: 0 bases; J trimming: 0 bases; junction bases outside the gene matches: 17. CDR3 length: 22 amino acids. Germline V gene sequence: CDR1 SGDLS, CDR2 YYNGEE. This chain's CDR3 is CASSVVGRTEDRVHSGANVLTF. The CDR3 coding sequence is TGTGCCAGCAGCGTAGTAGGCCGAACTGAGGACAGGGTGCACTCTGGGGCCAACGTCCTGACTTTC.

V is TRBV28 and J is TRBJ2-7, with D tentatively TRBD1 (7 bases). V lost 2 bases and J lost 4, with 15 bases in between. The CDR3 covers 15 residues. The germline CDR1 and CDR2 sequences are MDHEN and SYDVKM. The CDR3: CASSLVGGAGYEQYF. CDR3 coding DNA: TGTGCCAGCAGTTTAGTAGGGGGCGCGGGGTACGAGCAGTACTTC.

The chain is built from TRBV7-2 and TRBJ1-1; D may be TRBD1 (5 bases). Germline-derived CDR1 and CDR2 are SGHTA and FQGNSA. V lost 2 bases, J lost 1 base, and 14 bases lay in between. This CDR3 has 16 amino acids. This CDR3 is CASSLSQGGQNTEAFF. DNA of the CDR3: TGTGCCAGCAGCTTAAGTCAGGGCGGACAGAACACTGAAGCTTTCTTT.

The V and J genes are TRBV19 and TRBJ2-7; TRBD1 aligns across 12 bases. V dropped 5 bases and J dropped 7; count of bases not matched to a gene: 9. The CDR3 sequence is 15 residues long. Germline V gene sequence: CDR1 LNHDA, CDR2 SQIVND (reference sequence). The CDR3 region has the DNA TGTGCCAGTAGTGCTCCGGGACAGGGGGCGCGAGAGCAGTACTTC. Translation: CASSAPGQGAREQYF. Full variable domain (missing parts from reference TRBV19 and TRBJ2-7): DGGITQSPKYLFRKEGQNVTLSCEQNLNHDAMYWYRQDPGQGLRLIYYSQIVNDFQKGDIAEGYSVSREKKESFPLTVTSAQKNPTAFYLCASSAPGQGAREQYFGPGTRLTVT.

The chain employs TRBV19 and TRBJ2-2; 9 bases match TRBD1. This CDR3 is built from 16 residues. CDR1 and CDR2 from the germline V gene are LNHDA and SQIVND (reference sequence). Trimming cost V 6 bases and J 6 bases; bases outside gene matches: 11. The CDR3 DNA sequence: TGTGCCAGTAGCTCTACGGGACAGGGTTGGCCCGGGGAGCTGTTTTTT. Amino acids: CASSSTGQGWPGELFF.

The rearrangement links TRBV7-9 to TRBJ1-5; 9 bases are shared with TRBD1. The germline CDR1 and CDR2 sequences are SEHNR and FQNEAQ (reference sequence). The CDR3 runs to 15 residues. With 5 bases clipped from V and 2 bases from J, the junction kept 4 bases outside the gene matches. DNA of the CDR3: TGTGCCAGCAGCGGGGACAGGGTCGGCAATCAGCCCCAGCATTTT. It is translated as CASSGDRVGNQPQHF.

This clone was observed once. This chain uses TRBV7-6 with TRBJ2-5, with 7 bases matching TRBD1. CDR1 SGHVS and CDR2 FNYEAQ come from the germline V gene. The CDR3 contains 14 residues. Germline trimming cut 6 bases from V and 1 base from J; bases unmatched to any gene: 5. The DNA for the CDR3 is TGTGCCAGCAGAGCCTGGGACAGCCAAGAGACCCAGTACTTC. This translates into CASRAWDSQETQYF.

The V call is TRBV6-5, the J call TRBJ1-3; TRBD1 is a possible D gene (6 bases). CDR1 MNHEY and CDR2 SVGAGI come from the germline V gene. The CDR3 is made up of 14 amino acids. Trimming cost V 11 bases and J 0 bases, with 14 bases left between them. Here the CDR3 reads CAVARTVSGNTIYF. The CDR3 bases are TGTGCCGTAGCGCGGACAGTCTCTGGAAACACCATATATTTT.

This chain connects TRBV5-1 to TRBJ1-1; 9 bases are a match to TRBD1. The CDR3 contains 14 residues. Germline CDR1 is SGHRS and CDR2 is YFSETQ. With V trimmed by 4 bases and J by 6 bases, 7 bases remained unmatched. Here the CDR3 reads CASSPTGGRAEAFF. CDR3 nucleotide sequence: TGCGCCAGCAGCCCGACAGGGGGGAGGGCTGAAGCTTTCTTT.

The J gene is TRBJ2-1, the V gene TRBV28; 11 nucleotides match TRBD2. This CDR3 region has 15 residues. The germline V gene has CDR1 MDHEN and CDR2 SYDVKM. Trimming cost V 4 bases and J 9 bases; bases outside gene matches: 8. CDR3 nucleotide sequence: TGTGCCAGCAGTTGGGAACTAGCGGGAGATGGTGAGCAGTTCTTC. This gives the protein CASSWELAGDGEQFF. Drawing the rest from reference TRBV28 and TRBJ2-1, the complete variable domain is DVKVTQSSRYLVKRTGEKVFLECVQDMDHENMFWYRQDPGLGLRLIYFSYDVKMKEKGDIPEGYSVSREKKERFSLILESASTNQTSMYLCASSWELAGDGEQFFGPGTRLTVL.

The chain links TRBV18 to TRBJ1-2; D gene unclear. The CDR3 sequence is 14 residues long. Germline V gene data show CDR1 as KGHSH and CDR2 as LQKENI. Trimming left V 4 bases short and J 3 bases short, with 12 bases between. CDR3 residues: CASSLTETHYGYTF. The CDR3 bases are TGTGCCAGCTCACTCACAGAGACCCACTATGGCTACACCTTC.

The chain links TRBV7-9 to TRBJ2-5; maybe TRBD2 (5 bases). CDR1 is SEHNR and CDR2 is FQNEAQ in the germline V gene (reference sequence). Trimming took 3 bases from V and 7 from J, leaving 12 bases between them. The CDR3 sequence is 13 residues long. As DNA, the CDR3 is TGTGCCAGCAGCTTTGCGGGTTCGCGGACCCAGTACTTC. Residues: CASSFAGSRTQYF.

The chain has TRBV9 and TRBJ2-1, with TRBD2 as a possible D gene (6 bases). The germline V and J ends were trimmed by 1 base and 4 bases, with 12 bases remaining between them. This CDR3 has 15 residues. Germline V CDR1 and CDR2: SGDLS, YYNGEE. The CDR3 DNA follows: TGTGCCAGCAGCGTACGGCGGGATAGTTACAATGAGCAGTTCTTC. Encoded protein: CASSVRRDSYNEQFF.

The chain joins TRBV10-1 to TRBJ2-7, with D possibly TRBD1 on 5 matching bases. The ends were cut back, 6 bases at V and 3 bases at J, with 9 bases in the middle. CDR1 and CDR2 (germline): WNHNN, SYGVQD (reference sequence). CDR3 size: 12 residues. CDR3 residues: CASSADSYEQYF. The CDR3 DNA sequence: TGCGCCAGCAGCGCCGACAGCTACGAGCAGTACTTC.

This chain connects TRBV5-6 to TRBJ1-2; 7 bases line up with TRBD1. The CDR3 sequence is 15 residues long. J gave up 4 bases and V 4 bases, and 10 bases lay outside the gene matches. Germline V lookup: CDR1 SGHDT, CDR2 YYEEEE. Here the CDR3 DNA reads TGTGCCAGCAGCCTGAATACAGGGGCCAGCTATGGCTACACCTTC. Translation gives CASSLNTGASYGYTF.

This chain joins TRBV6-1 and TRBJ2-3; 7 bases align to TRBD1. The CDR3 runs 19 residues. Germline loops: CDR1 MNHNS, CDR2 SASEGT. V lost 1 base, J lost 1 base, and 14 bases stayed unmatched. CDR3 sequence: CASSEEGVGQVGRTDTQYF. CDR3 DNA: TGTGCCAGCAGTGAAGAAGGGGTAGGACAGGTTGGCCGCACAGATACGCAGTATTTT.

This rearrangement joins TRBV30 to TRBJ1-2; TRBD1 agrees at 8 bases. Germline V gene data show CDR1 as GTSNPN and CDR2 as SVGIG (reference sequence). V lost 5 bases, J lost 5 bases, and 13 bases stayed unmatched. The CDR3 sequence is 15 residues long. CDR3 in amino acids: CAWRHSGGSGYGYTF. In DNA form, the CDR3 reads TGTGCCTGGCGCCATTCAGGGGGCTCGGGGTATGGCTACACCTTC.

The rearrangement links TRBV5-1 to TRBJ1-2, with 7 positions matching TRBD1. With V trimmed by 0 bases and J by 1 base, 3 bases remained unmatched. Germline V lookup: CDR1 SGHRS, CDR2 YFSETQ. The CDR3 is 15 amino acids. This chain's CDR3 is CASSLASGGNYGYTF. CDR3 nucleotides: TGCGCCAGCAGCTTGGCGTCAGGGGGTAACTATGGCTACACCTTC.

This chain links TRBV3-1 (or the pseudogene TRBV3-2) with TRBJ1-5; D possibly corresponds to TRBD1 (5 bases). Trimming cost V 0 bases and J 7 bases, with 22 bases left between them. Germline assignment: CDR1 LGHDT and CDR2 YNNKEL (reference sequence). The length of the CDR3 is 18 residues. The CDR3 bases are TGTGCCAGCAGCCAAGAATATGGCCGGGGAGGGGCGGGGCAGCCCCAGCATTTT. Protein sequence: CASSQEYGRGGAGQPQHF.

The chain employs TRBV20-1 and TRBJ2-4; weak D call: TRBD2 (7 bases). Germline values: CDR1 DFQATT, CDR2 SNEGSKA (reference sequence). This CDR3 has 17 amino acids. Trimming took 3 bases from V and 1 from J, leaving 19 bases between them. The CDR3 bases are TGCAGTGCTAGTCCTCGAGGGGGGGTTGTGGCCAAAAACATTCAGTACTTC. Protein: CSASPRGGVVAKNIQYF.

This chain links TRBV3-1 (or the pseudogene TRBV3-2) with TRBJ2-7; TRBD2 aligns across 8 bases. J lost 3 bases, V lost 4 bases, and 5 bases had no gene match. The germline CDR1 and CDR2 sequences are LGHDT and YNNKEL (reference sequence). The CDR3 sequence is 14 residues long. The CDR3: CASSPTSASYEQYF. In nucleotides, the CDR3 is TGTGCCAGCAGCCCGACTAGCGCGAGCTACGAGCAGTACTTC.

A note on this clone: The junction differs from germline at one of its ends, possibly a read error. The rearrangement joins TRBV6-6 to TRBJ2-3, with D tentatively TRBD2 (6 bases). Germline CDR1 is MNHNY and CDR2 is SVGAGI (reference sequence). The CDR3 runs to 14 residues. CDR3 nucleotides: TGTGCGAGCAAAGGTGCGGGGAAGGGGGATACGCAGTATTTT. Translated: CASKGAGKGDTQYF.

The CDR3 DNA reads TGCGCCAGCAGCCCGAATCAAGTGACAGGGACTGAAGCTTTCTTT. It codes for CASSPNQVTGTEAFF. The genes are TRBV5-1 and TRBJ1-1, with 7 bases aligning to TRBD1. Germline V gene sequence: CDR1 SGHRS, CDR2 YFSETQ. CDR3 length equals 15 residues. V was clipped by 4 bases and J by 5 bases; unmatched bases: 11. The variable domain in full, with the rest retrieved from reference TRBV5-1 and TRBJ1-1, is KAGVTQTPRYLIKTRGQQVTLSCSPISGHRSVSWYQQTPGQGLQFLFEYFSETQRNKGNFPGRFSGRQFSNSRSEMNVSTLELGDSALYLCASSPNQVTGTEAFFGQGTRLTVV.

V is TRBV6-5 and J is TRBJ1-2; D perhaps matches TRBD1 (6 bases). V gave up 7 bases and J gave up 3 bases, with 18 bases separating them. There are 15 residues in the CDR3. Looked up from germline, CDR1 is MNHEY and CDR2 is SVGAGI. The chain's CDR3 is CASIKKTGLDYGYTF. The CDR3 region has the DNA TGTGCCAGCATAAAAAAAACAGGGCTGGACTATGGCTACACCTTC.

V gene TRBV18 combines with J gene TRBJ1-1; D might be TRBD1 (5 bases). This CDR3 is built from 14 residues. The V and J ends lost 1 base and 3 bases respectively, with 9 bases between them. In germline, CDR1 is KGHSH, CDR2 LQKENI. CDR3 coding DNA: TGTGCCAGCTCACCACAGGGGTTAGACACTGAAGCTTTCTTT. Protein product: CASSPQGLDTEAFF. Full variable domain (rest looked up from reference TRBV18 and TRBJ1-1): NAGVMQNPRHLVRRRGQEARLRCSPMKGHSHVYWYRQLPEEGLKFMVYLQKENIIDESGMPKERFSAEFPKEGPSILRIQQVVRGDSAAYFCASSPQGLDTEAFFGQGTRLTVV.

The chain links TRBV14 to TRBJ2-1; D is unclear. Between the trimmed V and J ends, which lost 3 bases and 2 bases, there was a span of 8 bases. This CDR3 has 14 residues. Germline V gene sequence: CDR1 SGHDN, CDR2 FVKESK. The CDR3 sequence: CASSHSTAYNEQFF. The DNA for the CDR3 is TGTGCCAGCAGCCATAGTACGGCCTACAATGAGCAGTTCTTC.

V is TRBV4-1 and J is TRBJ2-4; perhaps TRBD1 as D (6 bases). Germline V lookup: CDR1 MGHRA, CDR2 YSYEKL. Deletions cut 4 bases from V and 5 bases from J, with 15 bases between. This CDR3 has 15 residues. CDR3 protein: CASSLLGQGENIQYF. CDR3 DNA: TGCGCCAGCAGCCTCTTGGGACAAGGTGAAAACATTCAGTACTTC.

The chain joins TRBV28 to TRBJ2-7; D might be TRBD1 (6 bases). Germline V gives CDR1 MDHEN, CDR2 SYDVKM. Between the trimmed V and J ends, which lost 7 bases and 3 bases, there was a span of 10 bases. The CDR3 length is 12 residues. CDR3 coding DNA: TGTGCCAGCAATTCAGGGGACTACGAGCAGTACTTC. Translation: CASNSGDYEQYF.

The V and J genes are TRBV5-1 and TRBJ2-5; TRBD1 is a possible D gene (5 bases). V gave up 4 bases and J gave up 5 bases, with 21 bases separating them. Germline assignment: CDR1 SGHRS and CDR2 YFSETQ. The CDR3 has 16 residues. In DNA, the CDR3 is TGCGCCAGCAGCCAATCTATCGGACGGTCAGGGGAGACCCAGTACTTC. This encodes CASSQSIGRSGETQYF.

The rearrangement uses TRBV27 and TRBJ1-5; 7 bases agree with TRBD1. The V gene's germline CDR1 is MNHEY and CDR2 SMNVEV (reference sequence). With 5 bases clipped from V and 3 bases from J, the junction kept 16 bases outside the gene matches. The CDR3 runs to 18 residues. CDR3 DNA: TGTGCCAGCAGTCCCCAGTTGGGCAGGGGGTTTGTCAATCAGCCCCAGCATTTT. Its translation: CASSPQLGRGFVNQPQHF.

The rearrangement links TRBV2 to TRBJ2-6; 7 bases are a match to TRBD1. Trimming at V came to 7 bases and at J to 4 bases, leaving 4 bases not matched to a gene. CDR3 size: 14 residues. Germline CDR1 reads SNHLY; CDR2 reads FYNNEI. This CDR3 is CASKGAAGANVLTF. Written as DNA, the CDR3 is TGTGCCAGCAAGGGGGCGGCAGGGGCCAACGTCCTGACTTTC.